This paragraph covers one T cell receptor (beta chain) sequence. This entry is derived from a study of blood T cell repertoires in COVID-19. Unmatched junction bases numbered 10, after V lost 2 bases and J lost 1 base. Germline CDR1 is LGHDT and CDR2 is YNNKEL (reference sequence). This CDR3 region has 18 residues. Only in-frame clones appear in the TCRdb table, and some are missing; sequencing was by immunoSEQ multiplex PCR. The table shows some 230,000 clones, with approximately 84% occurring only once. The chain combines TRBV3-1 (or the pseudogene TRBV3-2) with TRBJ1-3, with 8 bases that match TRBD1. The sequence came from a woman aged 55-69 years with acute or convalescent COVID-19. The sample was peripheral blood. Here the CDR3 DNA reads TGTGCCAGCAGCCAATTCCCCCAGGGGGCGTCTTCTGGAAACACCATATATTTT. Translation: CASSQFPQGASSGNTIYF.